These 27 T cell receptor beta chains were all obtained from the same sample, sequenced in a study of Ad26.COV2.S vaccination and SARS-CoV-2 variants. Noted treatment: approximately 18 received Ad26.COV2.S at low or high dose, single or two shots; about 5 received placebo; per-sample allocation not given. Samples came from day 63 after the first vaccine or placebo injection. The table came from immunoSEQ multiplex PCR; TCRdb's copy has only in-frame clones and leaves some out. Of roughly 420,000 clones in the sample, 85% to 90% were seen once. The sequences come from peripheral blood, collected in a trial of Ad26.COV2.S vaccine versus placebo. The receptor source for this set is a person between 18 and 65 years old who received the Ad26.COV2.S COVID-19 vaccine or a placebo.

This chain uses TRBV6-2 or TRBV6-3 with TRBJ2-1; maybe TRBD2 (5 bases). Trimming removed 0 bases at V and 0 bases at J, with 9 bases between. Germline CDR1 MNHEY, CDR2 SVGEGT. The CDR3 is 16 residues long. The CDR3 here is CASSYSWGDSYNEQFF. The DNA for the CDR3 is TGTGCCAGCAGTTACTCTTGGGGAGACTCCTACAATGAGCAGTTCTTC.

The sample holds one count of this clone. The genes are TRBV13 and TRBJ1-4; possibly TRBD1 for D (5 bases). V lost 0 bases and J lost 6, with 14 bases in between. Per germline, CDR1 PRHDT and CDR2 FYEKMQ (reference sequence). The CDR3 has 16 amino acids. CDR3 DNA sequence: TGTGCCAGCAGCTTAGGCCCCGCCAGGGTTGATGAAAAACTGTTTTTT. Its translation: CASSLGPARVDEKLFF.

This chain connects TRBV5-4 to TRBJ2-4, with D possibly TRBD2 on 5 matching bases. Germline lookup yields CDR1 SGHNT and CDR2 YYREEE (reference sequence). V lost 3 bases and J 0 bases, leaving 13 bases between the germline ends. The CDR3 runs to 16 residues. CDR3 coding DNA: TGTGCCAGCAGCTCCCCCCGCGGGTTAGCCAAAAACATTCAGTACTTC. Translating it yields CASSSPRGLAKNIQYF.

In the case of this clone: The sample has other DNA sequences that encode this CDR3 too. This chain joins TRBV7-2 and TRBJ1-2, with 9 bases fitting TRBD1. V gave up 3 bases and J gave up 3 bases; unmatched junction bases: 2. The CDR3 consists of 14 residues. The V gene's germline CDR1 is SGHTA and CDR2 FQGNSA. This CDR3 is CASSLRTGDYGYTF. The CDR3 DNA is TGTGCCAGCAGCTTGCGGACAGGGGACTATGGCTACACCTTC.

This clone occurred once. The CDR3 region is CSVDPWDINYGYTF. DNA of the CDR3: TGCAGCGTTGATCCGTGGGACATTAACTATGGCTACACCTTC. V usage is TRBV29-1 and J usage is TRBJ1-2, with TRBD1 as a possible D gene (6 bases). Germline loops: CDR1 SQVTM, CDR2 ANQGSEA. The CDR3 runs to 14 residues. Between the trimmed V and J ends, which lost 3 bases and 1 base, there was a span of 12 bases.

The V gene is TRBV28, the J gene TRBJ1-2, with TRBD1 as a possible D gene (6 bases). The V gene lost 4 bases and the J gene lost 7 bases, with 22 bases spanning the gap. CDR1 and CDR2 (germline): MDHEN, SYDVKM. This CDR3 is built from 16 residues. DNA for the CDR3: TGTGCCAGCAGTTCAGGACAGAGCCTTGGTATGGGTGGCTACACCTTC. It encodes CASSSGQSLGMGGYTF.

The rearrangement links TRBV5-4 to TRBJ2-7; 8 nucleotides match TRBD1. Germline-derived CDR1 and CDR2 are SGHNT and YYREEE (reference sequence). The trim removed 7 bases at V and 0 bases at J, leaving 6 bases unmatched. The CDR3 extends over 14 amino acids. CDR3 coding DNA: TGTGCCAGCCGAGGACAGGGAGCCTCCTACGAGCAGTACTTC. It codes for CASRGQGASYEQYF.

The CDR3 protein is CASRGNGLLGRNYGYTF. CDR3 sequence (DNA): TGTGCCAGCAGAGGGAATGGACTCCTCGGCCGTAACTATGGCTACACCTTC. The V gene is TRBV5-6, the J gene TRBJ1-2; D not resolved. This CDR3 spans 17 amino acids. Germline CDR1 and CDR2: SGHDT and YYEEEE. Trimming took off 5 bases at V and 1 base at J, with 21 bases between the two ends.

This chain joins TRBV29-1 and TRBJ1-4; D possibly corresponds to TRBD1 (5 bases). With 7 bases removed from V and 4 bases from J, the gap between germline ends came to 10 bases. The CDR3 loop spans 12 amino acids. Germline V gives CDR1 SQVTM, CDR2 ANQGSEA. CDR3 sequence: CSGRQGNEKLFF. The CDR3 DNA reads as TGCAGCGGCCGGCAGGGTAATGAAAAACTGTTTTTT.

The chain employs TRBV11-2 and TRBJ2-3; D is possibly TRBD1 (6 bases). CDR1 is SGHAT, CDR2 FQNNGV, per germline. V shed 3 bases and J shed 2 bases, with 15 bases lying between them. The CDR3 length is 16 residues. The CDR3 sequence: CASSFPGRGFTDTQYF. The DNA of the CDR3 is TGTGCCAGCAGCTTTCCAGGCAGGGGATTCACAGATACGCAGTATTTT.

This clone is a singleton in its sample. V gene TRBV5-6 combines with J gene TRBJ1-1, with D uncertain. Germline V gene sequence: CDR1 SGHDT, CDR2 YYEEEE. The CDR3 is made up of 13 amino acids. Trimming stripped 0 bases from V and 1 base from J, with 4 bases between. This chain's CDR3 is CASSLVTNTEAFF. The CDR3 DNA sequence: TGTGCCAGCAGCTTGGTTACGAACACTGAAGCTTTCTTT.

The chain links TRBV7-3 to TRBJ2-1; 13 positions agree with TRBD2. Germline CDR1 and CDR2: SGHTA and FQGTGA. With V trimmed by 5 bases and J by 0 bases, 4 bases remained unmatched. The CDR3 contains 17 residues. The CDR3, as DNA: TGTGCCAGCAGCCGGACTAGCGGGGGAAACTCCTACAATGAGCAGTTCTTC. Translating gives CASSRTSGGNSYNEQFF. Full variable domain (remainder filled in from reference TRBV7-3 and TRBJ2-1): GAGVSQTPSNKVTEKGKYVELRCDPISGHTALYWYRQSLGQGPEFLIYFQGTGAADDSGLPNDRFFAVRPEGSVSTLKIQRTERGDSAVYLCASSRTSGGNSYNEQFFGPGTRLTVL.

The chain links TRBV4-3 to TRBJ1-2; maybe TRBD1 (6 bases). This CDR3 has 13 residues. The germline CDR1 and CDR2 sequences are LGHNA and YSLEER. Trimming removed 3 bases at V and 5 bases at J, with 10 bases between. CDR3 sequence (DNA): TGCGCCAGCAGCCACGGGACAAAGTATGGCTACACCTTC. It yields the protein CASSHGTKYGYTF.

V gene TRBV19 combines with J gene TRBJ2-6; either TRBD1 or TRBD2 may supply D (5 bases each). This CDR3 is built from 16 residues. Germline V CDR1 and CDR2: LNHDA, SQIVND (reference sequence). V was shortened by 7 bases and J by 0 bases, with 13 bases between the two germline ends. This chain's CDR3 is CASTPLGGSGANVLTF. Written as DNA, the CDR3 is TGTGCCAGTACCCCTCTTGGGGGCTCTGGGGCCAACGTCCTGACTTTC.

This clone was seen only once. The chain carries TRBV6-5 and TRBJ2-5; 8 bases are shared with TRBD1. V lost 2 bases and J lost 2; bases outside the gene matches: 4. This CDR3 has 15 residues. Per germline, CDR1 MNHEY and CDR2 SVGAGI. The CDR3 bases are TGTGCCAGCAGTTACCATTGGACAGGGCAAGAGACCCAGTACTTC. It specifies CASSYHWTGQETQYF.

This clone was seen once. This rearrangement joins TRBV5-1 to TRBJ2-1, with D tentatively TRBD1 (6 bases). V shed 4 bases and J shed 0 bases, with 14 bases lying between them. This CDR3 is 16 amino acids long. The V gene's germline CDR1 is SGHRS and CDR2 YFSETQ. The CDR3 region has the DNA TGCGCCAGCAGCCTACAGGGTCCGGGCTCCTACAATGAGCAGTTCTTC. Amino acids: CASSLQGPGSYNEQFF.

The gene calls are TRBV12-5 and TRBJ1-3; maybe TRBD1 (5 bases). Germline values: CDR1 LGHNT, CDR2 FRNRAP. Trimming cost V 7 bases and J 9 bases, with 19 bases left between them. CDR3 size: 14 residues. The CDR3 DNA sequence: TGTGCTAGTGATTTCCTGGGCCTCGGGGGCACCATATATTTT. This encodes CASDFLGLGGTIYF.

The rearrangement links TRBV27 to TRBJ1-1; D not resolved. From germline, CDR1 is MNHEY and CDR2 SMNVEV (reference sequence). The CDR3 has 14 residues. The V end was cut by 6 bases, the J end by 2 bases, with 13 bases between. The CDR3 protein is CASSQVGSNTEAFF. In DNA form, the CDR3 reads TGTGCCAGCAGCCAGGTCGGGAGTAACACTGAAGCTTTCTTT.

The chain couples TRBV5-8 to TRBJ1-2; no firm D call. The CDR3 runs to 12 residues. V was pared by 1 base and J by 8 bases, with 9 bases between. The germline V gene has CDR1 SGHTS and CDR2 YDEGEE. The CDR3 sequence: CASSLIRRGYTF. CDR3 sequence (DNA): TGTGCCAGCAGCTTGATCCGACGGGGCTACACCTTC. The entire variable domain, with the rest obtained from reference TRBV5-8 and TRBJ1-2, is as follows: EAGVTQSPTHLIKTRGQQATLRCSPISGHTSVYWYQQALGLGLQFLLWYDEGEERNRGNFPPRFSGRQFPNYSSELNVNALELEDSALYLCASSLIRRGYTFGSGTRLTVV.

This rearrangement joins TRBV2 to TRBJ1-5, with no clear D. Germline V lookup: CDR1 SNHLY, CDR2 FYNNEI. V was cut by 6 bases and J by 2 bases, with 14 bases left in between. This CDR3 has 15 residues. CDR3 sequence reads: CASRWEREGNQPQHF. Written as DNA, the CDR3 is TGTGCCAGCAGATGGGAGCGGGAGGGCAATCAGCCCCAGCATTTT.

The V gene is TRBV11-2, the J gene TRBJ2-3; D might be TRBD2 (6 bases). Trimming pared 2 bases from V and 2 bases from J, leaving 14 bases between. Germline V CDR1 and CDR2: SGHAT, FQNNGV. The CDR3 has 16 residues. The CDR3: CASSLFRGRHTDTQYF. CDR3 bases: TGTGCCAGCAGCTTATTTCGGGGGAGACACACAGATACGCAGTATTTT. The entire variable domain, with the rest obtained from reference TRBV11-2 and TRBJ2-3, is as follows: EAGVAQSPRYKIIEKRQSVAFWCNPISGHATLYWYQQILGQGPKLLIQFQNNGVVDDSQLPKDRFSAERLKGVDSTLKIQPAKLEDSAVYLCASSLFRGRHTDTQYFGPGTRLTVL.

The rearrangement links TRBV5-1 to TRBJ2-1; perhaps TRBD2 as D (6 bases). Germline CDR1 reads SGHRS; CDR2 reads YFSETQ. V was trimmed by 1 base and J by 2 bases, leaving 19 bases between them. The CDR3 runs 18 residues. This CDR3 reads CASSLTQGDRETYNEQFF. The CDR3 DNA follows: TGCGCCAGCAGCTTGACCCAAGGGGACCGGGAGACCTACAATGAGCAGTTCTTC. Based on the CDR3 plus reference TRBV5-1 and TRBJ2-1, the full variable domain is KAGVTQTPRYLIKTRGQQVTLSCSPISGHRSVSWYQQTPGQGLQFLFEYFSETQRNKGNFPGRFSGRQFSNSRSEMNVSTLELGDSALYLCASSLTQGDRETYNEQFFGPGTRLTVL.

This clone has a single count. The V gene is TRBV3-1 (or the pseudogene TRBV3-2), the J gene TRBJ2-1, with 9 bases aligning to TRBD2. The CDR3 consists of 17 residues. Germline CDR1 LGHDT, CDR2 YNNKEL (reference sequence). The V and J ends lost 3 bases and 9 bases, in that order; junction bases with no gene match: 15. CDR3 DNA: TGTGCCAGCAGCCAGGACGGCCCGGCGGGAGGGGTTGGTGAGCAGTTCTTC. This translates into CASSQDGPAGGVGEQFF.

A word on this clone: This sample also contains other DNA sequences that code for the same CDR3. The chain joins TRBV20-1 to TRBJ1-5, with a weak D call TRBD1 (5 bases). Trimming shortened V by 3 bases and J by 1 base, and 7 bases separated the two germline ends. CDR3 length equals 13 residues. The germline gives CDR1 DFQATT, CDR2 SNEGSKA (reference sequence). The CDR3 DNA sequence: TGCAGTGCTAGTAGGGACAGCAATCAGCCCCAGCATTTT. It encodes CSASRDSNQPQHF.

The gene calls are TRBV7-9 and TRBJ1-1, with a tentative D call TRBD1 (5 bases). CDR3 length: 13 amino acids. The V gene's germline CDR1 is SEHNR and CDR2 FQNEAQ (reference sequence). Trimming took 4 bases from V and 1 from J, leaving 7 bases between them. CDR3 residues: CASSWGTNTEAFF. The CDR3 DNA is TGTGCCAGCAGCTGGGGCACGAACACTGAAGCTTTCTTT.

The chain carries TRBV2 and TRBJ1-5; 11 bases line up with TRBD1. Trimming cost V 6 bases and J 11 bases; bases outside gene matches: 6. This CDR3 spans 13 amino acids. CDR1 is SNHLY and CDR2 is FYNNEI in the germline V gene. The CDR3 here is CASSGQGAGSQHF. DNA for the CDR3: TGTGCCAGCAGCGGACAGGGGGCTGGGTCCCAGCATTTT. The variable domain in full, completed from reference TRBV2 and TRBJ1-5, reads EPEVTQTPSHQVTQMGQEVILRCVPISNHLYFYWYRQILGQKVEFLVSFYNNEISEKSEIFDDQFSVERPDGSNFTLKIRSTKLEDSAMYFCASSGQGAGSQHFGDGTRLSIL.

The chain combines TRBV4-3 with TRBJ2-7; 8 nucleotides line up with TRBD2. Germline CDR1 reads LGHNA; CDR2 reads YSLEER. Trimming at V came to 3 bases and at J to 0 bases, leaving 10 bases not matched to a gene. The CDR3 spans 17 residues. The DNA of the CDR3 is TGCGCCAGCAGCCACTCGGTTCGGGGGGGCAACTCCTACGAGCAGTACTTC. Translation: CASSHSVRGGNSYEQYF.